These 9 T cell receptor beta chains came from one sample sequenced in a study of radiotherapy plus CTLA-4 blockade in lung cancer. Only in-frame clones appear in the TCRdb table, and some are missing; sequencing was by immunoSEQ multiplex PCR. The sample records about 77,000 clones, 74% being singletons. This material consisted of peripheral blood, taken from a patient treated with radiotherapy plus ipilimumab. The receptor source for this set is a human donor with non-small cell lung cancer whose response to radiotherapy plus ipilimumab could not be evaluated.

The V call is TRBV7-2, the J call TRBJ2-2; 14 bases align to TRBD2. The length of the CDR3 is 18 residues. From germline, CDR1 is SGHTA and CDR2 FQGNSA. After removal of 3 bases from V and 5 bases from J, the junction contained 8 bases not matched to a gene. For the CDR3, the DNA is TGTGCCAGCAGCTTGACTAGCGGGGGGGCAAGATATACCGGGGAGCTGTTTTTT. Protein sequence: CASSLTSGGARYTGELFF. Combining the CDR3 with reference TRBV7-2 and TRBJ2-2 gives the whole variable domain GAGVSQSPSNKVTEKGKDVELRCDPISGHTALYWYRQSLGQGLEFLIYFQGNSAPDKSGLPSDRFSAERTGGSVSTLTIQRTQQEDSAVYLCASSLTSGGARYTGELFFGEGSRLTVL.

This clone was seen only a few times. This chain links TRBV5-6 with TRBJ2-4, with D perhaps matching TRBD2 (6 bases). CDR1 and CDR2 (germline): SGHDT, YYEEEE. V was trimmed by 2 bases and J by 6 bases, leaving 9 bases between them. This CDR3 contains 13 residues. Here the CDR3 DNA reads TGTGCCAGCAGCTTCGGAGGGGTAAACATTCAGTACTTC. Protein: CASSFGGVNIQYF.

The chain employs TRBV30 and TRBJ1-1; TRBD1 matches 7 bases. Looked up from germline, CDR1 is GTSNPN and CDR2 is SVGIG (reference sequence). This CDR3 is 12 amino acids long. Trimming took 4 bases from V and 3 from J; bases not matched to a gene: 2. The CDR3 loop is CAWKGAYTEAFF. The CDR3 DNA reads TGTGCCTGGAAGGGGGCATACACTGAAGCTTTCTTT. Full variable domain (remainder filled in from reference TRBV30 and TRBJ1-1): SQTIHQWPATLVQPVGSPLSLECTVEGTSNPNLYWYRQAAGRGLQLLFYSVGIGQISSEVPQNLSASRPQDRQFILSSKKLLLSDSGFYLCAWKGAYTEAFFGQGTRLTVV.

V usage is TRBV11-1 and J usage is TRBJ1-1; D is perhaps TRBD1 (5 bases). Germline CDR1 reads SGHAT; CDR2 reads FQDESV (reference sequence). Trimming removed 5 bases from V and 1 base from J, with 11 bases in between. This CDR3 has 14 amino acids. The CDR3 region is CASSPDRTNTEAFF. The CDR3 nucleotides are TGTGCCAGCAGCCCCGACAGAACGAACACTGAAGCTTTCTTT. The full variable domain, with the rest looked up from reference TRBV11-1 and TRBJ1-1, is EAEVAQSPRYKITEKSQAVAFWCDPISGHATLYWYRQILGQGPELLVQFQDESVVDDSQLPKDRFSAERLKGVDSTLKIQPAELGDSAMYLCASSPDRTNTEAFFGQGTRLTVV.

This clone came up a few times. The chain employs TRBV4-1 and TRBJ2-7, with 7 bases matching TRBD1. This CDR3 spans 15 amino acids. After removal of 6 bases from V and 0 bases from J, the junction contained 8 bases not matched to a gene. Per germline, CDR1 MGHRA and CDR2 YSYEKL. This CDR3 reads CASSQSGTVSYEQYF. The CDR3 nucleotides read TGCGCCAGCAGTCAATCGGGGACAGTCTCCTACGAGCAGTACTTC.

CDR3 sequence (DNA): TGTGCCACGTCAGCTCCTGGGGACAGGGTGTCCTATGGCTACACCTTC. Translating gives CATSAPGDRVSYGYTF. V and J are TRBV5-4 and TRBJ1-2; 9 bases match TRBD1. The CDR3 is made up of 16 amino acids. The germline V gene has CDR1 SGHNT and CDR2 YYREEE (reference sequence). The V and J ends lost 9 bases and 4 bases, in that order; junction bases with no gene match: 16.

V gene TRBV10-3 combines with J gene TRBJ1-5; 7 bases match TRBD1. The CDR3 is 14 residues long. Germline CDR1 ENHRY, CDR2 SYGVKD. Trimming took 10 bases from V and 1 from J; bases not matched to a gene: 7. The chain's CDR3 is CATTTGTSNQPQHF. In DNA form, the CDR3 reads TGTGCCACCACGACAGGGACAAGCAATCAGCCCCAGCATTTT.

The V gene is TRBV5-6, the J gene TRBJ1-3; 7 bases are shared with TRBD1. With 6 bases clipped from V and 4 bases from J, the junction kept 10 bases outside the gene matches. Germline CDR1 SGHDT, CDR2 YYEEEE. This CDR3 is 15 amino acids long. Here the CDR3 reads CASTTQGVSGNTIYF. CDR3 DNA sequence: TGTGCCAGCACCACCCAGGGGGTGTCCGGAAACACCATATATTTT.

The table lists this clone with a count of one. This sequence joins TRBV5-1 and TRBJ1-1; 9 bases line up with TRBD1. Germline V gives CDR1 SGHRS, CDR2 YFSETQ. This CDR3 region has 14 residues. Trimming at V came to 4 bases and at J to 4 bases, leaving 5 bases not matched to a gene. CDR3 coding DNA: TGCGCCAGCAGCATGGGACAGGGTAGCACTGAAGCTTTCTTT. This sequence encodes CASSMGQGSTEAFF.